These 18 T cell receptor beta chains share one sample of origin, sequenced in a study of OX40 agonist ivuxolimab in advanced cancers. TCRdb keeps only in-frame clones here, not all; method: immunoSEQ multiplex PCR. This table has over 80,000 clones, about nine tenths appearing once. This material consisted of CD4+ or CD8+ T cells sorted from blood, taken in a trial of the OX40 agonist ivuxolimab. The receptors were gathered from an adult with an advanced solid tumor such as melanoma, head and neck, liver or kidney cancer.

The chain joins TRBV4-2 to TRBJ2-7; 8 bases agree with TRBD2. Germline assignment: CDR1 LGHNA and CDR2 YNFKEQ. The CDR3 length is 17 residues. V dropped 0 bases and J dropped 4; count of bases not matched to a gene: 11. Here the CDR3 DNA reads TGTGCCAGCAGCCAAGAGGCGAGTGGGGCTAGCGGGTACGAGCAGTACTTC. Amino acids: CASSQEASGASGYEQYF.

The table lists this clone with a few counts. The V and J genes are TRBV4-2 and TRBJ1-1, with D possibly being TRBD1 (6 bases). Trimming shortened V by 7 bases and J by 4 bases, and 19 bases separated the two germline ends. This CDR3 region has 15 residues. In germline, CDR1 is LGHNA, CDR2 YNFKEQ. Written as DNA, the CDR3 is TGTGCCAGCACCCCCTCGGGGGGCCAACGCACTGAAGCTTTCTTT. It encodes CASTPSGGQRTEAFF.

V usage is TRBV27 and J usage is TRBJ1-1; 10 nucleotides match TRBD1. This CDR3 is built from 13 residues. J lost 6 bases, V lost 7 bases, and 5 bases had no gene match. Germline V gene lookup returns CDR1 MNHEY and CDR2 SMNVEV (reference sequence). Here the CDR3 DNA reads TGTGCCAGCACTCGACAGGGGGCATCTGAAGCTTTCTTT. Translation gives CASTRQGASEAFF.

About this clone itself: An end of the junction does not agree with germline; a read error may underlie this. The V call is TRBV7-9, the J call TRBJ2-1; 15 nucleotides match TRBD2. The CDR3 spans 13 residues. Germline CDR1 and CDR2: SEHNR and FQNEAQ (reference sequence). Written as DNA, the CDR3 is TGTGCCAGCAGCTTGGCCGGGACTAGCGGGAGGCTCTTC. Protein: CASSLAGTSGRLF.

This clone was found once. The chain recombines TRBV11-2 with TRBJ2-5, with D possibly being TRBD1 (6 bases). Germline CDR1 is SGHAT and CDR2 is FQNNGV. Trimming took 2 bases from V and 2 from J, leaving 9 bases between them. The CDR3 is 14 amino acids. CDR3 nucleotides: TGTGCCAGCAGCTTAAGCGGACAGCAAGAGACCCAGTACTTC. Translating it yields CASSLSGQQETQYF.

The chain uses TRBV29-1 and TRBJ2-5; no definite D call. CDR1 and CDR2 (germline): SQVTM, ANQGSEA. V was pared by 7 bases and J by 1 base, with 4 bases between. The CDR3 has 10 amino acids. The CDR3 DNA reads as TGCAGCGCCAGCCAAGAGACCCAGTACTTC. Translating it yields CSASQETQYF.

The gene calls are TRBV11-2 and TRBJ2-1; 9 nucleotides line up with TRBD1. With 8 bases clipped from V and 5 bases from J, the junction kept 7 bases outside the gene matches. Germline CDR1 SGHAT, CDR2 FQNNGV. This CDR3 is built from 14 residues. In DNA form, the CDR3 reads TGTGCCAGCGGTAGACAGGGGGGGAACAATGAGCAGTTCTTC. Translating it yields CASGRQGGNNEQFF.

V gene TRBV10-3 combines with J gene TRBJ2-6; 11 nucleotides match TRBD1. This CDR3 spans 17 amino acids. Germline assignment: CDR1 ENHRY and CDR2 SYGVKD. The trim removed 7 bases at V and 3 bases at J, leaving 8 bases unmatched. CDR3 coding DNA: TGTGCCATCATGCCTTGGACAGGGGGCAGTGGGGCCAACGTCCTGACTTTC. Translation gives CAIMPWTGGSGANVLTF.

CDR3 in amino acids: CASSSRQGSEQYF. Written as DNA, the CDR3 is TGTGCCAGCAGCTCCCGACAGGGGAGCGAGCAGTACTTC. The rearrangement joins TRBV11-3 to TRBJ2-7, with TRBD1 matching 8 bases. Germline lookup yields CDR1 SGHNT and CDR2 YENEEA. V shed 4 bases and J 6 bases; nucleotides not matched to a gene: 5. This CDR3 has 13 amino acids.

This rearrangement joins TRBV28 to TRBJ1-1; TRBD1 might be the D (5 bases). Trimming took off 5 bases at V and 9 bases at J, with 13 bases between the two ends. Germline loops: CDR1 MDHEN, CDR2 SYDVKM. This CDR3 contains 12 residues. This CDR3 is CASSPPGTQAFF. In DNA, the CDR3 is TGTGCCAGCAGTCCTCCCGGGACGCAAGCTTTCTTT.

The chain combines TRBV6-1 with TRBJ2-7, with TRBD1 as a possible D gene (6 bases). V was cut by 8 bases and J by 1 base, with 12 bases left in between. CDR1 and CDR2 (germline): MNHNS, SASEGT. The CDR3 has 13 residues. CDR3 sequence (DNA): TGTGCCAGCGAGAGGGACAAGTCCTACGAGCAGTACTTC. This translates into CASERDKSYEQYF.

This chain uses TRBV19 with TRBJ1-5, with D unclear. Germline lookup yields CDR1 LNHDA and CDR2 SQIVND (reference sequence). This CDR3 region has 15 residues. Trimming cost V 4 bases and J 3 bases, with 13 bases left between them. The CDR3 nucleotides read TGTGCCAGTAGTACGGTTTCACAGTCCAATCAGCCCCAGCATTTT. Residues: CASSTVSQSNQPQHF.

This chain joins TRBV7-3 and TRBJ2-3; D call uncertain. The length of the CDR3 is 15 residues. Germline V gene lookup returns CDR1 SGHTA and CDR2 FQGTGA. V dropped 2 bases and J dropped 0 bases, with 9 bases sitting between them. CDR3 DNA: TGTGCCAGCAGCTTAGTACCAGAAAGCACAGATACGCAGTATTTT. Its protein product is CASSLVPESTDTQYF.

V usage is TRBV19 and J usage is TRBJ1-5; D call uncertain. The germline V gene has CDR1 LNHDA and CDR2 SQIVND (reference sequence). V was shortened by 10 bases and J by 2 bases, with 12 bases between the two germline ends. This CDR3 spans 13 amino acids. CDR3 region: CAIRSWGNQPQHF. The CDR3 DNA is TGTGCCATCCGGTCCTGGGGCAATCAGCCCCAGCATTTT.

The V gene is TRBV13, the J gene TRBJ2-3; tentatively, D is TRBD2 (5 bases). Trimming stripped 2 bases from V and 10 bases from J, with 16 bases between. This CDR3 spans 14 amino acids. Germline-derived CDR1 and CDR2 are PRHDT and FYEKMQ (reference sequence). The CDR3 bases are TGTGCCAGCAGCTTAACACAGCAGGAGGAGGCGCAGTATTTT. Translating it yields CASSLTQQEEAQYF.

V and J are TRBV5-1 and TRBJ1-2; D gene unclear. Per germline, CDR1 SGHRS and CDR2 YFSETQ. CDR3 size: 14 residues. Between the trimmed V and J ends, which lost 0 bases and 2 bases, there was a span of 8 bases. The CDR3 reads CASSLAVQNYGYTF. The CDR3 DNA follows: TGCGCCAGCAGCTTGGCTGTTCAGAACTATGGCTACACCTTC.

CDR3 residues: CATWGSGALYEQYF. The CDR3 DNA reads as TGTGCCACATGGGGTAGCGGGGCACTCTACGAGCAGTACTTC. J is TRBJ2-7 and V is TRBV2; 8 nucleotides match TRBD2. V gave up 10 bases and J gave up 3 bases; unmatched junction bases: 11. The CDR3 totals 14 residues. Germline CDR1 reads SNHLY; CDR2 reads FYNNEI.

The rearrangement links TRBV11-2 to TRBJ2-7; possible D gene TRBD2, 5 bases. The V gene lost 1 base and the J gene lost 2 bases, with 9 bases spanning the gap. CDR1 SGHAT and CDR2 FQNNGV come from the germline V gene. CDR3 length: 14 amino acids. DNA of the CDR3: TGTGCCAGCAGCTTAGGAGGGTTACCCTACGAGCAGTACTTC. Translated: CASSLGGLPYEQYF.